These T cell receptor beta chains were read from a single sample in a study of blood T cell repertoires in COVID-19. Sequencing used immunoSEQ multiplex PCR; TCRdb keeps in-frame clones, though not all of them. Found here are around 140,000 clones, roughly 86% of them singletons; the top ten hold 7.5% to 8.5%. Sequencing was done on a sample of peripheral blood. The receptors were sampled from a woman aged 55 to 70 with acute or convalescent COVID-19. CDR3s leave out the opening cysteine and the closing phenylalanine or tryptophan. A D gene is named only where the DNA matches it firmly. Size is omitted from some rows. Given values are once, few, many or a class for expanded clones.

d_call: .; v_call: TRBV4-3; clone_size: .; cdr3_aa: ASSQDVRGRGGYT
d_call: .; v_call: TRBV7-8; clone_size: .; cdr3_aa: ASTPLAISTDTQY
d_call: .; v_call: TRBV5-1; clone_size: .; cdr3_aa: ASRSWGQGETQY
d_call: TRBD1; v_call: TRBV28; clone_size: .; cdr3_aa: ASKTGGRRGYT
d_call: TRBD1; v_call: TRBV28; clone_size: .; cdr3_aa: ASSSPGQGASPYGYT
d_call: .; v_call: TRBV6-5; clone_size: .; cdr3_aa: ASGREDTEAF
d_call: TRBD1; v_call: TRBV13; clone_size: .; cdr3_aa: ASSSPGQGNEQY
d_call: TRBD1; v_call: TRBV4-2; clone_size: .; cdr3_aa: ASSQAGQPKPF
d_call: TRBD2; v_call: TRBV11-3; clone_size: .; cdr3_aa: ASSSGSGRSNTGELF
d_call: TRBD1; v_call: TRBV28; clone_size: .; cdr3_aa: ASSQTGRGEKLF
d_call: .; v_call: TRBV6-2/TRBV6-3; clone_size: .; cdr3_aa: ASSQEGVPYNEQF
d_call: TRBD1; v_call: TRBV4-2; clone_size: .; cdr3_aa: ASSLGQGGIDYGYT
d_call: TRBD2; v_call: TRBV7-9; clone_size: .; cdr3_aa: ASRKLAGASYEQY
d_call: .; v_call: TRBV3-1/TRBV3-2; clone_size: .; cdr3_aa: ASSLLAGEETQY
d_call: TRBD2; v_call: TRBV7-2; clone_size: .; cdr3_aa: ASSSSSGGARDTQY
d_call: .; v_call: TRBV28; clone_size: .; cdr3_aa: ASSLGGDGYT
d_call: .; v_call: TRBV28; clone_size: .; cdr3_aa: ASSLPRNNSPLH
d_call: .; v_call: TRBV2; clone_size: once; cdr3_aa: ASSEFRAETQY
d_call: .; v_call: TRBV20-1; clone_size: .; cdr3_aa: SARGPYEQY
d_call: .; v_call: TRBV4-1; clone_size: .; cdr3_aa: ASSLGGLYGYT
d_call: TRBD1; v_call: TRBV25-1; clone_size: .; cdr3_aa: ASSEPGQGPSYGYT
d_call: TRBD1; v_call: TRBV5-1; clone_size: .; cdr3_aa: ASSLAGQPTDTQY
d_call: .; v_call: TRBV20-1; clone_size: .; cdr3_aa: SAQKETQY
d_call: .; v_call: TRBV6-5; clone_size: .; cdr3_aa: ASHRGADTQY
d_call: TRBD1; v_call: TRBV7-9; clone_size: .; cdr3_aa: ASSLGTGLNQPQH
d_call: TRBD2; v_call: TRBV5-1; clone_size: .; cdr3_aa: ASFQRGGPRDTQY
d_call: TRBD1; v_call: TRBV3-1/TRBV3-2; clone_size: .; cdr3_aa: ASSSTGIYEQY
d_call: TRBD2; v_call: TRBV5-1; clone_size: .; cdr3_aa: ASSFRSTSGGTDTQY
d_call: .; v_call: TRBV24-1; clone_size: .; cdr3_aa: ATSDPSVRRSYNEQF
d_call: .; v_call: TRBV20-1; clone_size: .; cdr3_aa: SASLSTGVQETQY
d_call: TRBD2; v_call: TRBV11-3; clone_size: few; cdr3_aa: ASRSGRSSGGLGETQY
d_call: TRBD1; v_call: TRBV7-2; clone_size: .; cdr3_aa: ASSRGTGAGGYT
d_call: TRBD1; v_call: TRBV9; clone_size: .; cdr3_aa: ASSTGQGNEKLF
d_call: TRBD1; v_call: TRBV16; clone_size: .; cdr3_aa: ASSPGQGAVAKNIQY
d_call: TRBD2; v_call: TRBV3-1/TRBV3-2; clone_size: .; cdr3_aa: ASSHGRGSTDTQY
d_call: .; v_call: TRBV11-2; clone_size: .; cdr3_aa: ASSLGRATEAF
d_call: .; v_call: TRBV10-2; clone_size: .; cdr3_aa: ASSVVQGSGYT
d_call: .; v_call: TRBV5-6; clone_size: .; cdr3_aa: ASSLGGQETQY
d_call: TRBD1; v_call: TRBV2; clone_size: .; cdr3_aa: ASRFGQVAHEQY
d_call: TRBD1; v_call: TRBV12-5; clone_size: .; cdr3_aa: ASGARQGLSYEQY
d_call: TRBD2; v_call: TRBV27; clone_size: .; cdr3_aa: ASSPRGGRGNEQF
d_call: TRBD1; v_call: TRBV11-1; clone_size: .; cdr3_aa: ASSSGTGISPLH
d_call: TRBD1; v_call: TRBV2; clone_size: .; cdr3_aa: ASSEQGARNSPLH
d_call: TRBD1; v_call: TRBV5-4; clone_size: .; cdr3_aa: ASSLAQGALGNTIY